The 28 T cell receptor beta chains given below trace back to one sample, sequenced in a study of technical replicates of blood from several donors. The method was immunoSEQ multiplex PCR; TCRdb's version includes in-frame clones alone and lacks a portion of them. The sample lists 85,000 to 100,000 clones, 94% occurring once. Sequencing used T cells isolated from PBMCs. The receptors here all came from a human donor in good health.

The chain employs TRBV7-9 and TRBJ2-7; a weak D match, TRBD2 (5 bases). Between the trimmed V and J ends, which lost 4 bases and 5 bases, there was a span of 9 bases. The CDR3 totals 12 residues. CDR1 and CDR2 from the germline V gene are SEHNR and FQNEAQ (reference sequence). The CDR3 nucleotides are TGTGCCAGCAGCTACGAGGGCCACGAGCAGTACTTC. It encodes CASSYEGHEQYF.

The chain has TRBV14 and TRBJ2-3, with 7 nucleotides matching TRBD2. The CDR3 spans 14 residues. Looked up from germline, CDR1 is SGHDN and CDR2 is FVKESK. The V segment lost 5 bases and the J segment 1 base; nucleotides outside the gene matches: 3. CDR3 amino acids: CASSKSGGTDTQYF. The CDR3 DNA reads as TGTGCCAGCAGCAAAAGCGGGGGCACAGATACGCAGTATTTT.

The V call is TRBV7-2, the J call TRBJ2-3; D call uncertain. The CDR3 length is 16 residues. With 1 base removed from V and 0 bases from J, the gap between germline ends came to 11 bases. Germline CDR1 reads SGHTA; CDR2 reads FQGNSA. CDR3 DNA sequence: TGTGCCAGCAGCTTAGTGCACCAGACTAGCACAGATACGCAGTATTTT. The encoded protein is CASSLVHQTSTDTQYF.

CDR3 amino acids: CATAAGYNEQFF. DNA for the CDR3: TGTGCCACCGCCGCCGGGTACAATGAGCAGTTCTTC. The rearrangement links TRBV2 to TRBJ2-1; D ambiguous. Germline CDR1 and CDR2: SNHLY and FYNNEI. The germline V and J ends were trimmed by 10 bases and 4 bases, with 11 bases remaining between them. CDR3 size: 12 residues.

The gene calls are TRBV14 and TRBJ1-2; weak D call: TRBD1 (5 bases). The ends were cut back, 2 bases at V and 4 bases at J, with 8 bases in the middle. This CDR3 comprises 13 residues. Germline CDR1 reads SGHDN; CDR2 reads FVKESK. DNA of the CDR3: TGTGCCAGCAGCCAAAGGCAGGGCTATGGCTACACCTTC. It codes for CASSQRQGYGYTF.

The count of this clone is one. The chain has TRBV5-1 and TRBJ1-1; 9 bases match TRBD1. Germline CDR1 SGHRS, CDR2 YFSETQ. Trimming took 4 bases from V and 1 from J; bases not matched to a gene: 8. The CDR3 spans 16 residues. Here the CDR3 DNA reads TGCGCCAGCAGCCCTTGGACAGGGGAGGGGAACACTGAAGCTTTCTTT. Residues: CASSPWTGEGNTEAFF.

This sequence joins TRBV9 and TRBJ2-5; 8 nucleotides agree with TRBD1. Germline values: CDR1 SGDLS, CDR2 YYNGEE. With 0 bases clipped from V and 5 bases from J, the junction kept 6 bases outside the gene matches. The CDR3 loop spans 15 amino acids. CDR3 bases: TGTGCCAGCAGCGTAGGAGGGACAGGTGGGGAGACCCAGTACTTC. Amino acid sequence: CASSVGGTGGETQYF. Using reference TRBV9 and TRBJ2-5 for the parts outside the CDR3, the full variable domain is DSGVTQTPKHLITATGQRVTLRCSPRSGDLSVYWYQQSLDQGLQFLIQYYNGEERAKGNILERFSAQQFPDLHSELNLSSLELGDSALYFCASSVGGTGGETQYFGPGTRLLVL.

The V gene is TRBV6-1, the J gene TRBJ1-5, with 8 bases aligning to TRBD1. This CDR3 is 14 amino acids long. J gave up 7 bases and V 2 bases, and 4 bases lay outside the gene matches. The V gene's germline CDR1 is MNHNS and CDR2 SASEGT. Written as DNA, the CDR3 is TGTGCCAGCAGTGAAAGACAGGGGAACCAGCCCCAGCATTTT. Protein product: CASSERQGNQPQHF.

The V gene is TRBV6-1, the J gene TRBJ2-5, with D possibly matching TRBD2 (6 bases). V was trimmed by 3 bases and J by 2 bases, leaving 10 bases between them. Germline CDR1 is MNHNS and CDR2 is SASEGT. The CDR3 loop spans 14 amino acids. CDR3 loop: CASSEIGGQETQYF. The CDR3 region has the DNA TGTGCCAGCAGTGAGATTGGGGGGCAAGAGACCCAGTACTTC.

The V and J genes are TRBV4-1 and TRBJ2-5; the match to TRBD2 covers 7 bases. The germline V gene encodes CDR1 MGHRA and CDR2 YSYEKL. CDR3 size: 16 residues. The J segment lost 1 base and the V segment lost 1 base, leaving 6 bases of the junction unmatched. CDR3 in amino acids: CASSQVWRESQETQYF. CDR3 nucleotide sequence: TGCGCCAGCAGCCAAGTATGGCGGGAGAGCCAAGAGACCCAGTACTTC.

The CDR3 DNA sequence: TGTGCCAGCAGCGACCCATCCGAGGCAAGGCAACAGCCCCAGCATTTT. Translated, it gives CASSDPSEARQQPQHF. V usage is TRBV28 and J usage is TRBJ1-5; D is unclear. The V gene's germline CDR1 is MDHEN and CDR2 SYDVKM. V was pared by 6 bases and J by 7 bases, with 22 bases between. The CDR3 sequence is 16 residues long.

The chain recombines TRBV19 with TRBJ2-7; 7 bases are a match to TRBD2. The CDR3 runs 15 residues. From germline, CDR1 is LNHDA and CDR2 SQIVND (reference sequence). Trimming at V came to 7 bases and at J to 5 bases, leaving 14 bases not matched to a gene. The CDR3 loop reads CASNNRGGISDEQYF. CDR3 bases: TGTGCCAGTAATAACCGCGGGGGAATTAGCGACGAGCAGTACTTC. The full variable domain, completed using reference TRBV19 and TRBJ2-7, is DGGITQSPKYLFRKEGQNVTLSCEQNLNHDAMYWYRQDPGQGLRLIYYSQIVNDFQKGDIAEGYSVSREKKESFPLTVTSAQKNPTAFYLCASNNRGGISDEQYFGPGTRLTVT.

The V call is TRBV6-6, the J call TRBJ1-2, with TRBD1 identical over 7 bases. CDR3 size: 14 residues. Germline V CDR1 and CDR2: MNHNY, SVGAGI (reference sequence). The junction had 6 bases not matched to a gene; V was cut back by 4 bases and J by 4 bases. The CDR3 DNA reads TGTGCCAGCAGTTCGCAGGGGGGTCCCTATGGCTACACCTTC. Amino acid sequence: CASSSQGGPYGYTF.

V gene TRBV7-2 combines with J gene TRBJ2-7; the D is unclear. V lost 1 base, J lost 6 bases, and 10 bases lay in between. The CDR3 is 13 amino acids. Germline V gene sequence: CDR1 SGHTA, CDR2 FQGNSA. The CDR3 reads CASSLGEQVEQYF. The CDR3 DNA reads as TGTGCCAGCAGCTTAGGAGAGCAAGTCGAGCAGTACTTC.

This clone showed up just once. The chain employs TRBV4-1 and TRBJ2-7; TRBD2 aligns across 13 bases. V dropped 2 bases and J dropped 0; count of bases not matched to a gene: 7. CDR1 is MGHRA and CDR2 is YSYEKL in the germline V gene. CDR3 length equals 18 residues. This CDR3 reads CASSQRTSGSIGSYEQYF. In DNA form, the CDR3 reads TGCGCCAGCAGCCAACGGACTAGCGGGAGTATCGGCTCCTACGAGCAGTACTTC.

The J gene is TRBJ1-5, the V gene TRBV6-1; possibly TRBD1 for D (6 bases). Germline V gives CDR1 MNHNS, CDR2 SASEGT. The CDR3 consists of 13 residues. V was pared by 11 bases and J by 5 bases, with 16 bases between. CDR3 coding DNA: TGTGCCGCCGGGGAGGGGGAATATCAGCCCCAGCATTTT. Encoded protein: CAAGEGEYQPQHF.

CDR3 coding DNA: TGTGCCAGCAGTGAAGTCCCAACGACTAGTCTCCAGACCCAGTACTTC. Residues: CASSEVPTTSLQTQYF. The chain joins TRBV6-1 to TRBJ2-5; D might be TRBD2 (6 bases). The CDR3 length is 16 residues. Trimming cost V 1 base and J 6 bases, with 18 bases left between them. Germline V gene lookup returns CDR1 MNHNS and CDR2 SASEGT.

The CDR3 DNA follows: TGTGCCAGTAGTATCGGCCGGGGTGCGAACGAGCAGTACTTC. It codes for CASSIGRGANEQYF. J is TRBJ2-7 and V is TRBV19; tentatively, D is TRBD2 (5 bases). CDR1 and CDR2 (germline): LNHDA, SQIVND (reference sequence). Trimming pared 3 bases from V and 5 bases from J, leaving 14 bases between. CDR3 length equals 14 residues. The whole variable domain, remainder taken from reference TRBV19 and TRBJ2-7, is DGGITQSPKYLFRKEGQNVTLSCEQNLNHDAMYWYRQDPGQGLRLIYYSQIVNDFQKGDIAEGYSVSREKKESFPLTVTSAQKNPTAFYLCASSIGRGANEQYFGPGTRLTVT.

The chain joins TRBV10-1 to TRBJ1-2; TRBD1 matches 8 bases. The V gene end was trimmed by 7 bases and the J gene end by 8 bases; junction bases not matched to a gene: 12. CDR1 and CDR2 (germline): WNHNN, SYGVQD (reference sequence). The CDR3 is 14 residues long. The CDR3 protein is CASKSARTGKGYTF. As DNA, the CDR3 is TGCGCCAGCAAATCTGCGAGGACAGGGAAGGGCTACACCTTC.

This clone was seen a handful of times. The chain links TRBV5-1 to TRBJ2-2; TRBD2 aligns across 11 bases. This CDR3 spans 17 amino acids. The junction had 7 bases not matched to a gene; V was cut back by 5 bases and J by 1 base. Germline V gives CDR1 SGHRS, CDR2 YFSETQ. CDR3 DNA: TGCGCCAGCAGGGTAGCGGGAGGGCCCCTGAACACCGGGGAGCTGTTTTTT. Translation gives CASRVAGGPLNTGELFF.

The gene calls are TRBV7-9 and TRBJ1-1; no firm D call. V was pared by 6 bases and J by 1 base, with 15 bases between. The CDR3 length is 15 residues. From germline, CDR1 is SEHNR and CDR2 FQNEAQ (reference sequence). The CDR3 here is CASSSRYTPNTEAFF. CDR3 nucleotide sequence: TGTGCCAGCAGTTCCCGTTATACACCGAACACTGAAGCTTTCTTT.

The chain couples TRBV19 to TRBJ2-5; 9 bases are shared with TRBD1. With 3 bases clipped from V and 5 bases from J, the junction kept 10 bases outside the gene matches. This CDR3 has 16 amino acids. CDR1 is LNHDA and CDR2 is SQIVND in the germline V gene (reference sequence). The CDR3 nucleotides read TGTGCCAGTAGTATGGACTTGGGACAGGGTGAGGAGACCCAGTACTTC. Protein: CASSMDLGQGEETQYF.

The chain links TRBV2 to TRBJ1-5; D may be TRBD1 (6 bases). This CDR3 has 13 amino acids. V dropped 3 bases and J dropped 8 bases, with 11 bases sitting between them. Germline V gene lookup returns CDR1 SNHLY and CDR2 FYNNEI. CDR3 DNA: TGTGCCAGCAGTGAGAGGGGGGGTAAGCCCCAGCATTTT. It translates to CASSERGGKPQHF.

Concerning this clone itself: Germline is not matched at one junction end, which may reflect a read error. The V and J genes are TRBV6-1 and TRBJ2-7; perhaps TRBD1 as D (6 bases). CDR3 length equals 15 residues. Per germline, CDR1 MNHNS and CDR2 SASEGT. CDR3 nucleotides: TGTGCCAGAAGTGGTACGGAACAGGGAACATACGAGCAGTACTTC. As protein: CARSGTEQGTYEQYF.

In DNA, the CDR3 is TGTGCCAGCAGCTCTAAACCGGGACAGGCCCCACACACAGATACGCAGTATTTT. Translated, it gives CASSSKPGQAPHTDTQYF. The rearrangement links TRBV7-3 to TRBJ2-3; 8 nucleotides align to TRBD1. The junction had 14 bases not matched to a gene; V was cut back by 4 bases and J by 2 bases. The CDR3 has 18 residues. CDR1 is SGHTA and CDR2 is FQGTGA in the germline V gene.

This chain uses TRBV4-1 with TRBJ2-3; D is perhaps TRBD1 (5 bases). V was shortened by 1 base and J by 2 bases, with 7 bases between the two germline ends. The CDR3 is made up of 14 amino acids. Germline V gives CDR1 MGHRA, CDR2 YSYEKL. Written as DNA, the CDR3 is TGCGCCAGCAGCCAAGGACAGACCACAGATACGCAGTATTTT. It specifies CASSQGQTTDTQYF.

In this sample, this clone turned up once. The CDR3 loop is CASSTRGAPAGELFF. DNA for the CDR3: TGTGCCAGCAGTACGCGGGGGGCGCCTGCCGGGGAGCTGTTTTTT. The V and J genes are TRBV27 and TRBJ2-2, with 8 bases matching TRBD2. The V and J ends lost 5 bases and 6 bases, in that order; junction bases with no gene match: 8. The length of the CDR3 is 15 residues. Germline CDR1 and CDR2: MNHEY and SMNVEV (reference sequence).

The chain employs TRBV30 and TRBJ2-1; the match to TRBD1 covers 8 bases. With 4 bases clipped from V and 1 base from J, the junction kept 9 bases outside the gene matches. There are 16 residues in the CDR3. Germline V gene lookup returns CDR1 GTSNPN and CDR2 SVGIG (reference sequence). CDR3 DNA: TGTGCCTGGACCGCCAGGGGGCTCGGGTCCTACAATGAGCAGTTCTTC. The encoded protein is CAWTARGLGSYNEQFF.